This T cell receptor (beta chain) was sequenced for a study of blood T cell repertoires in COVID-19. Study context: Spain, Italy and the United States supplied samples that represented acute and convalescent COVID-19.

V was shortened by 1 base and J by 10 bases, with 11 bases between the two germline ends. Looked up from germline, CDR1 is SGHTA and CDR2 is FQGNSA. The CDR3 runs to 13 residues. Some clones are missing from TCRdb's copy, which holds only in-frame ones; the method was immunoSEQ multiplex PCR. The top ten clones hold over 8.5% of a sample with some 150,000 clones, 80% to 90% of them seen once. Specimen: peripheral blood. This chain connects TRBV7-2 to TRBJ2-1; D is ambiguous. The receptor was derived from a woman in her forties or fifties with active or convalescent COVID-19. The CDR3, as DNA: TGTGCCAGCAGCTTAGGGAGAGAACAAGAGCAGTTCTTC. Translated, it gives CASSLGREQEQFF.